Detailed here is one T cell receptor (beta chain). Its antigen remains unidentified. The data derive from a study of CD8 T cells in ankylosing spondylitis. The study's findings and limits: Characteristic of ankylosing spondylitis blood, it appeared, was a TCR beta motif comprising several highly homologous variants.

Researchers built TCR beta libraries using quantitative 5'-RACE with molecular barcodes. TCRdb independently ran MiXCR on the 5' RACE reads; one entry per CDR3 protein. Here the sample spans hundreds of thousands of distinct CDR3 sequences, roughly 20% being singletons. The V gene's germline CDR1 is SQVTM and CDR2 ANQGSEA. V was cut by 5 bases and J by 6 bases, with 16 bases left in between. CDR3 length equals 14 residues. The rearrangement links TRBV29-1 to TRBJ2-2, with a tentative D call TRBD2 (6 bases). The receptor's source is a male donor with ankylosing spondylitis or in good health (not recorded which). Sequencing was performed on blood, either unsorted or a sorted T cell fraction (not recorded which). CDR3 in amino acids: CSVKRQGGPGELFF. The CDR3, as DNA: TGCAGCGTTAAAAGGCAGGGAGGTCCCGGGGAGCTGTTTTTT.